These T cell receptor beta chains were read from a single sample in a study of T-cell memory formation after mild COVID-19. TCRdb re-analysed the 5' RACE reads in MiXCR, keeping a single row per CDR3 protein. The data contain about 88,000 distinct CDR3 sequences, roughly 25% of them seen just once; the ten biggest clones take up 35% to 50%. What was sequenced was PBMCs or a T cell subset sorted from them (not recorded which). Receptor source: a man aged 18 to 29 who had mild COVID-19 (a few samples of this study predate the infection). Cell type and time point are not known. Both conserved end residues are part of each CDR3. D genes are given only for firm matches. Part of the rows lack a size; the others show once, few, many or a class for expanded clones.

clone_size cdr3_length d_call j_call v_call cdr3_aa cdr3_nt
NA 14 NA TRBJ1-5 TRBV5-1 CASSREGSNQPQHF TGCGCCAGCTCCCGCGAGGGGAGCAATCAGCCCCAGCATTTT
NA 14 TRBD1 TRBJ1-5 TRBV19 CASSLTGGAGPQHF TGTGCCAGTAGTCTAACAGGGGGCGCAGGGCCCCAGCATTTT
NA 16 NA TRBJ2-1 TRBV7-9 CASSPQRGGAGNEQFF TGTGCCAGCAGCCCCCAGAGGGGGGGCGCAGGCAATGAGCAGTTCTTC
few 17 TRBD1 TRBJ2-4 TRBV15 CATSTGQAWGAKNIQYF TGTGCCACCAGCACTGGACAGGCGTGGGGGGCCAAAAACATTCAGTACTTC
few 15 NA TRBJ1-5 TRBV6-6 CASSLYPGIGQPQHF TGTGCCAGCAGTTTATACCCAGGGATTGGGCAGCCCCAGCATTTT
few 18 TRBD2 TRBJ2-3 TRBV12-3/TRBV12-4 CASSPTGLAGGPTDTQYF TGTGCCAGCAGCCCCACCGGACTAGCGGGGGGGCCAACAGATACGCAGTATTTT
few 13 TRBD2 TRBJ2-1 TRBV29-1 CSVGLADYNEQFF TGCAGCGTTGGACTAGCGGACTACAATGAGCAGTTCTTC
few 14 TRBD1 TRBJ1-1 TRBV6-5 CASSVRTGDTEAFF TGTGCCAGCAGTGTCCGGACAGGGGACACTGAAGCTTTCTTT
few 16 TRBD2 TRBJ2-3 TRBV20-1 CSARNWGGAEGDTQYF TGCAGTGCTAGAAATTGGGGAGGGGCGGAGGGAGATACGCAGTATTTT
NA 15 NA TRBJ2-3 TRBV7-9 CASGHRRQSTDTQYF TGTGCCAGCGGCCATAGGAGACAGAGCACAGATACGCAGTATTTT
few 14 NA TRBJ1-1 TRBV5-1 CASSSGPIGKKAFF TGCGCCAGCAGCTCGGGACCCATCGGTAAAAAAGCTTTCTTT
once 15 NA TRBJ2-5 TRBV6-2/TRBV6-3 CASSPLADDQETQYF TGTGCCAGCAGCCCCCTGGCAGACGACCAAGAGACCCAGTACTTC
NA 16 NA TRBJ1-5 TRBV6-5 CASQPQGPSSNQPQHF TGTGCCTCACAGCCCCAGGGGCCTAGTAGCAATCAGCCCCAGCATTTT
few 12 NA TRBJ2-1 TRBV13 CASSQKGREQFF TGTGCCAGCAGCCAGAAGGGGCGTGAGCAGTTCTTC
NA 18 NA TRBJ2-4 TRBV5-1 CASSLFVGGARERNIQYF TGCGCCAGCAGCTTGTTCGTGGGGGGCGCGAGGGAAAGAAACATTCAGTACTTC
many 12 NA TRBJ1-6 TRBV7-2 CASSYGSGPLHF TGTGCCAGCAGCTATGGGTCCGGGCCCCTCCACTTT
NA 13 NA TRBJ1-1 TRBV7-9 CASSLVRGLEAFF TGTGCCAGCAGCTTAGTCCGGGGACTAGAAGCTTTCTTT
NA 15 NA TRBJ1-1 TRBV4-3 CASSQDRGLWSEAFF TGCGCCAGCAGCCAAGACAGGGGCCTCTGGTCTGAAGCTTTCTTT
few 15 TRBD1 TRBJ1-5 TRBV30 CAWRKGTGERQPQHF TGTGCCTGGAGGAAAGGGACAGGGGAGCGTCAGCCCCAGCATTTT
few 14 TRBD2 TRBJ2-7 TRBV3-1 CASTPGGSAYEQYF TGTGCCAGCACGCCCGGGGGGTCAGCCTACGAGCAGTACTTC
few 15 NA TRBJ2-1 TRBV11-3 CASSLRQSTHNEQFF TGTGCCAGCAGCTTACGACAGAGTACCCACAATGAGCAGTTCTTC
NA 15 NA TRBJ1-1 TRBV6-5 CASSYSAESNTEAFF TGTGCCAGCAGTTACTCGGCCGAGTCGAACACTGAAGCTTTCTTT
NA 13 NA TRBJ2-3 TRBV27 CASGGGGADTQYF TGTGCCAGCGGGGGCGGGGGCGCAGATACGCAGTATTTT
once 14 NA TRBJ2-5 TRBV11-2 CASSSRRIAETQYF TGTGCCAGCAGCTCCCGAAGGATAGCGGAGACCCAGTACTTC
NA 15 NA TRBJ2-6 TRBV20-1 CSAIRWETGANVLTF TGCAGTGCAATCCGGTGGGAAACTGGGGCCAACGTCCTGACTTTC
few 13 TRBD1 TRBJ1-1 TRBV6-5 CASTATGVTEAFF TGTGCCAGCACCGCGACAGGGGTCACTGAAGCTTTCTTT
NA 15 TRBD1 TRBJ1-1 TRBV5-8 CASSLRDRVWSEAFF TGTGCCAGCAGCTTGCGGGACAGGGTATGGTCTGAAGCTTTCTTT
NA 15 NA TRBJ1-6 TRBV6-5 CASSPHAGWDSPLHF TGTGCCAGCAGTCCCCACGCCGGGTGGGATTCACCCCTCCACTTT
NA 13 NA TRBJ2-1 TRBV5-6 CASSLDNYNEQFF TGTGCCAGCAGCCTGGACAACTACAATGAGCAGTTCTTC
NA 13 TRBD1 TRBJ1-1 TRBV7-9 CASSQEGTGEAFF TGTGCCAGCAGTCAAGAGGGGACAGGGGAAGCTTTCTTT
NA 12 TRBD1 TRBJ1-2 TRBV7-8 CASSLTGNGYTF TGTGCCAGCAGCTTGACAGGGAATGGCTACACCTTC
few 15 NA TRBJ1-1 TRBV4-1 CASRPGRQLNTEAFF TGCGCCAGCAGACCCGGGAGACAGTTGAACACTGAAGCTTTCTTT
few 17 TRBD1 TRBJ2-2 TRBV5-1 CASSLAGTGLYTGELFF TGCGCCAGCAGCCTGGCCGGGACAGGGCTGTACACCGGGGAGCTGTTTTTT
few 14 TRBD1 TRBJ1-1 TRBV7-8 CASSLVTGDTEAFF TGTGCCAGCAGCTTAGTTACAGGGGACACTGAAGCTTTCTTT
few 13 NA TRBJ2-3 TRBV6-5 CASSSESTDTQYF TGTGCCAGCAGTTCCGAGAGCACAGATACGCAGTATTTT
once 12 NA TRBJ2-1 TRBV9 CASSARQPEQFF TGTGCCAGCAGCGCCCGACAGCCCGAGCAGTTCTTC
few 12 NA TRBJ2-3 TRBV29-1 CSVDEGADTQYF TGCAGCGTTGACGAGGGCGCAGATACGCAGTATTTT
NA 14 NA TRBJ2-2 TRBV5-1 CASSLGPNTGELFF TGCGCCAGCAGCTTGGGGCCTAACACCGGGGAGCTGTTTTTT
NA 15 NA TRBJ2-3 TRBV11-2 CASSLGVGRKDTQYF TGTGCCAGCAGCTTGGGGGTGGGAAGAAAAGATACGCAGTATTTT
few 13 NA TRBJ2-2 TRBV27 CASSLVTTGELFF TGTGCCAGCAGTTTAGTCACCACCGGGGAGCTGTTTTTT